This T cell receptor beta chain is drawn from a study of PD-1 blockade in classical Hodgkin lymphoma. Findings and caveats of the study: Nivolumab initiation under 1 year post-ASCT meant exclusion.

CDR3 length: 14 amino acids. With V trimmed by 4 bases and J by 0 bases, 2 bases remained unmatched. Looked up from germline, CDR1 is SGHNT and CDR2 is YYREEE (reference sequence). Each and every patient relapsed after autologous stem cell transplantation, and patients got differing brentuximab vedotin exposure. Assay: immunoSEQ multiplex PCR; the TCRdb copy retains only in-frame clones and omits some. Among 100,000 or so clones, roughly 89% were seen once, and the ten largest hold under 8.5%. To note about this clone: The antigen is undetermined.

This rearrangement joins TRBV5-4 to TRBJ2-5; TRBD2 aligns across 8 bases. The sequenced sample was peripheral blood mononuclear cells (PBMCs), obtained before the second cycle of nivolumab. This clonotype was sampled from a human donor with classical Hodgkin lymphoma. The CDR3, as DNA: TGTGCCAGCAGCCGGGGGGGGTACCAAGAGACCCAGTACTTC. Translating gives CASSRGGYQETQYF.